The 29 T cell receptor beta chains below all came from one sample that was sequenced in a study of radiotherapy plus CTLA-4 blockade in lung cancer. Assay: immunoSEQ multiplex PCR; the TCRdb copy retains only in-frame clones and omits some. This table holds approximately 40,000 clones, approximately 86% found once. The material sequenced was peripheral blood, taken from a patient treated with radiotherapy plus ipilimumab. Receptors were obtained from a human donor with non-small cell lung cancer whose response to radiotherapy plus ipilimumab could not be evaluated.

CDR3: CASSLVLSGSGQPQHF. In nucleotides, the CDR3 is TGTGCCAGCAGCTTAGTTCTGTCGGGGTCGGGACAGCCCCAGCATTTT. J is TRBJ1-5 and V is TRBV7-9; D not resolved. The germline V gene encodes CDR1 SEHNR and CDR2 FQNEAQ (reference sequence). The length of the CDR3 is 16 residues. V gave up 1 base and J gave up 7 bases, with 17 bases separating them.

The genes are TRBV18 and TRBJ1-4; D not resolved. The V end was cut by 3 bases, the J end by 8 bases, with 7 bases between. CDR3 length: 12 amino acids. Germline V lookup: CDR1 KGHSH, CDR2 LQKENI. This CDR3 reads CASSPTSEKLFF. For the CDR3, the DNA is TGTGCCAGCTCACCGACAAGCGAAAAACTGTTTTTT.

The chain carries TRBV9 and TRBJ2-2, with 7 nucleotides matching TRBD1. The V gene end was trimmed by 4 bases and the J gene end by 4 bases; junction bases not matched to a gene: 7. This CDR3 is 15 amino acids long. Germline V gives CDR1 SGDLS, CDR2 YYNGEE. The CDR3 reads CASSPSTGRTGELFF. CDR3 coding DNA: TGTGCCAGCAGCCCCTCGACAGGGCGCACCGGGGAGCTGTTTTTT. The whole variable domain, remainder taken from reference TRBV9 and TRBJ2-2, is DSGVTQTPKHLITATGQRVTLRCSPRSGDLSVYWYQQSLDQGLQFLIQYYNGEERAKGNILERFSAQQFPDLHSELNLSSLELGDSALYFCASSPSTGRTGELFFGEGSRLTVL.

The V and J genes are TRBV28 and TRBJ1-3; no reliable D call. CDR3 size: 13 residues. Germline CDR1 is MDHEN and CDR2 is SYDVKM. Trimming took off 2 bases at V and 4 bases at J, with 6 bases between the two ends. The CDR3 DNA reads TGTGCCAGCAGTTTAGGGCGCGGAAACACCATATATTTT. Amino acids: CASSLGRGNTIYF.

The genes are TRBV5-1 and TRBJ1-2; D gene unclear. This CDR3 comprises 13 residues. Between the trimmed V and J ends, which lost 4 bases and 6 bases, there was a span of 13 bases. Germline V CDR1 and CDR2: SGHRS, YFSETQ. The CDR3 loop is CASSPAGRDGYTF. As DNA, the CDR3 is TGCGCCAGCAGCCCCGCGGGCAGAGATGGCTACACCTTC.

This chain uses TRBV28 with TRBJ2-1; 7 bases map to TRBD2. The V segment lost 5 bases and the J segment 10 bases; nucleotides outside the gene matches: 5. Germline-derived CDR1 and CDR2 are MDHEN and SYDVKM. This CDR3 region has 12 residues. The CDR3 DNA reads TGTGCCAGCAGTGGTAGCGGGCAAGAGCAGTTCTTC. It translates to CASSGSGQEQFF.

The chain has TRBV27 and TRBJ2-1; TRBD1 matches at 7 bases. With 5 bases clipped from V and 6 bases from J, the junction kept 7 bases outside the gene matches. The CDR3 contains 14 residues. Germline V gene lookup returns CDR1 MNHEY and CDR2 SMNVEV (reference sequence). The CDR3 nucleotides read TGTGCCAGCAGTCTAGGGGGCGAGGTCAATGAGCAGTTCTTC. Amino acids: CASSLGGEVNEQFF.

The chain is built from TRBV5-1 and TRBJ2-1, with 12 bases aligning to TRBD2. This CDR3 region has 15 residues. Trimming removed 2 bases from V and 9 bases from J; junction bases left unmatched: 6. Germline CDR1 is SGHRS and CDR2 is YFSETQ. The CDR3 here is CASSLLAGGYPEQFF. DNA for the CDR3: TGCGCCAGCAGCTTACTAGCGGGGGGATACCCTGAGCAGTTCTTC.

This rearrangement joins TRBV5-1 to TRBJ1-1, with 10 bases identical to TRBD1. This CDR3 is 13 amino acids long. V was clipped by 4 bases and J by 10 bases; unmatched bases: 7. Germline CDR1 reads SGHRS; CDR2 reads YFSETQ. CDR3 sequence: CASSDRDRGRAFF. The CDR3 DNA sequence: TGCGCCAGCAGCGACCGGGACAGGGGAAGAGCTTTCTTT. Combining the CDR3 with reference TRBV5-1 and TRBJ1-1 gives the whole variable domain KAGVTQTPRYLIKTRGQQVTLSCSPISGHRSVSWYQQTPGQGLQFLFEYFSETQRNKGNFPGRFSGRQFSNSRSEMNVSTLELGDSALYLCASSDRDRGRAFFGQGTRLTVV.

This chain links TRBV9 with TRBJ2-1; TRBD2 is a possible D gene (5 bases). CDR1 and CDR2 from the germline V gene are SGDLS and YYNGEE. Trimming removed 4 bases from V and 4 bases from J, with 9 bases in between. The CDR3 sequence is 13 residues long. The CDR3 is CASSPRGYNEQFF. In nucleotides, the CDR3 is TGTGCCAGCAGCCCCCGGGGTTACAATGAGCAGTTCTTC. Full variable domain (rest looked up from reference TRBV9 and TRBJ2-1): DSGVTQTPKHLITATGQRVTLRCSPRSGDLSVYWYQQSLDQGLQFLIQYYNGEERAKGNILERFSAQQFPDLHSELNLSSLELGDSALYFCASSPRGYNEQFFGPGTRLTVL.

The genes are TRBV19 and TRBJ2-7; TRBD1 matches 10 bases. Germline V gene lookup returns CDR1 LNHDA and CDR2 SQIVND (reference sequence). The CDR3 consists of 13 residues. V trimming: 5 bases; J trimming: 6 bases; junction bases outside the gene matches: 4. This chain's CDR3 is CASSVGTGAEQYF. The CDR3 bases are TGTGCCAGTAGTGTCGGGACAGGGGCCGAGCAGTACTTC.

The J gene is TRBJ2-3, the V gene TRBV4-1; weak D call: TRBD2 (6 bases). The germline V and J ends were trimmed by 2 bases and 11 bases, with 17 bases remaining between them. The germline gives CDR1 MGHRA, CDR2 YSYEKL. There are 14 residues in the CDR3. The CDR3 here is CASSQITGEKEQYF. CDR3 bases: TGCGCCAGCAGCCAAATCACGGGAGAGAAGGAGCAGTATTTT.

V and J are TRBV19 and TRBJ1-5; D is uncertain. The V gene lost 2 bases and the J gene lost 7 bases, with 15 bases spanning the gap. The CDR3 extends over 15 amino acids. The germline V gene encodes CDR1 LNHDA and CDR2 SQIVND (reference sequence). As DNA, the CDR3 is TGTGCCAGTAGTATATTGGAGGGCCGTGGGCAGCCCCAGCATTTT. Protein sequence: CASSILEGRGQPQHF.

This sequence joins TRBV4-2 and TRBJ1-3, with 9 bases lining up with TRBD1. Germline assignment: CDR1 LGHNA and CDR2 YNFKEQ. The CDR3 covers 16 residues. With V trimmed by 0 bases and J by 4 bases, 4 bases remained unmatched. The CDR3 sequence: CASSQEGGTGGNTIYF. CDR3 DNA: TGTGCCAGCAGCCAAGAAGGAGGGACAGGGGGAAACACCATATATTTT.

V and J are TRBV9 and TRBJ2-5; TRBD2 matches 7 bases. With 3 bases clipped from V and 5 bases from J, the junction kept 7 bases outside the gene matches. CDR3 size: 14 residues. CDR1 is SGDLS and CDR2 is YYNGEE in the germline V gene. Here the CDR3 reads CASSALGGTETQYF. The CDR3 coding sequence is TGTGCCAGCAGCGCCCTGGGGGGGACTGAGACCCAGTACTTC.

The rearrangement uses TRBV5-4 and TRBJ2-1; D is unclear. V was clipped by 4 bases and J by 0 bases, with 14 bases between them. The CDR3 is made up of 16 amino acids. Germline values: CDR1 SGHNT, CDR2 YYREEE (reference sequence). The CDR3: CASSLPPVSSYNEQFF. CDR3 bases: TGTGCCAGCAGCCTTCCTCCGGTTAGCTCCTACAATGAGCAGTTCTTC.

The rearrangement joins TRBV19 to TRBJ1-5; D ambiguous. V shed 6 bases and J shed 3 bases, with 6 bases lying between them. There are 12 residues in the CDR3. Germline V gene lookup returns CDR1 LNHDA and CDR2 SQIVND (reference sequence). This CDR3 reads CASRQLNQPQHF. The CDR3 bases are TGTGCCAGTAGACAGCTCAATCAGCCCCAGCATTTT.

The rearrangement uses TRBV18 and TRBJ1-1; D might be TRBD1 (5 bases). The V gene's germline CDR1 is KGHSH and CDR2 LQKENI. There are 16 residues in the CDR3. V was trimmed by 4 bases and J by 2 bases, leaving 17 bases between them. The CDR3 bases are TGTGCCAGCTCACGCGATTCCCTACAGGCCAACACTGAAGCTTTCTTT. Amino acid sequence: CASSRDSLQANTEAFF. The variable domain in full, with the rest retrieved from reference TRBV18 and TRBJ1-1, is NAGVMQNPRHLVRRRGQEARLRCSPMKGHSHVYWYRQLPEEGLKFMVYLQKENIIDESGMPKERFSAEFPKEGPSILRIQQVVRGDSAAYFCASSRDSLQANTEAFFGQGTRLTVV.

The chain links TRBV10-2 to TRBJ2-5, with D possibly matching TRBD2 (6 bases). This CDR3 spans 16 amino acids. V lost 5 bases and J 1 base, leaving 17 bases between the germline ends. Germline assignment: CDR1 WSHSY and CDR2 SAAADI. The CDR3 DNA sequence: TGCGCCAGCAGTCGAGCACCCGGGACTTCCCAAGAGACCCAGTACTTC. Protein sequence: CASSRAPGTSQETQYF.

The rearrangement links TRBV6-5 to TRBJ1-2; D is possibly TRBD1 (5 bases). The CDR3 is made up of 15 amino acids. Trimming took off 0 bases at V and 3 bases at J, with 11 bases between the two ends. Germline values: CDR1 MNHEY, CDR2 SVGAGI. This CDR3 reads CASSYSAGPDYGYTF. CDR3 bases: TGTGCCAGCAGTTACTCCGCAGGGCCGGACTATGGCTACACCTTC.

The chain uses TRBV7-6 and TRBJ1-1; D is possibly TRBD1 (6 bases). Looked up from germline, CDR1 is SGHVS and CDR2 is FNYEAQ. The CDR3 is made up of 16 amino acids. V lost 4 bases, J lost 7 bases, and 22 bases lay in between. The CDR3 sequence: CASSSRPSGASGEAFF. The CDR3 DNA reads TGTGCCAGCAGCTCCCGCCCCTCAGGGGCCTCGGGTGAAGCTTTCTTT.

CDR3 DNA: TGTGCCAGTAGTACGACAGGGATTGAGCAGTTCTTC. Residues: CASSTTGIEQFF. V is TRBV19 and J is TRBJ2-1, with 7 bases aligning to TRBD1. The CDR3 runs 12 residues. Trimming cost V 4 bases and J 9 bases; bases outside gene matches: 3. Germline loops: CDR1 LNHDA, CDR2 SQIVND (reference sequence).

The rearrangement links TRBV6-1 to TRBJ2-3; D is perhaps TRBD1 (6 bases). V was pared by 1 base and J by 6 bases, with 11 bases between. In germline, CDR1 is MNHNS, CDR2 SASEGT. CDR3 length equals 14 residues. The DNA of the CDR3 is TGTGCCAGCAGTGAAGGGGACACCAGGGATACGCAGTATTTT. This encodes CASSEGDTRDTQYF.

The chain recombines TRBV6-5 with TRBJ1-1; D may be TRBD1 (5 bases). V was cut by 7 bases and J by 1 base, with 7 bases left in between. The CDR3 contains 12 residues. From germline, CDR1 is MNHEY and CDR2 SVGAGI. CDR3 region: CASNTGNTEAFF. The CDR3 nucleotides are TGTGCCAGCAATACAGGGAACACTGAAGCTTTCTTT.

The genes are TRBV18 and TRBJ1-5; the D is unclear. Deletions cut 3 bases from V and 10 bases from J, with 16 bases between. Germline values: CDR1 KGHSH, CDR2 LQKENI. The CDR3 length is 14 residues. The CDR3 loop reads CASSPETAVGPQHF. Here the CDR3 DNA reads TGTGCCAGCTCACCGGAAACGGCGGTTGGTCCCCAGCATTTT.

This chain connects TRBV5-6 to TRBJ2-5; 7 bases line up with TRBD2. V was clipped by 4 bases and J by 2 bases; unmatched bases: 2. From germline, CDR1 is SGHDT and CDR2 YYEEEE. The CDR3 totals 13 residues. CDR3 region: CASSAGLQETQYF. The DNA for the CDR3 is TGTGCCAGCAGCGCGGGACTACAAGAGACCCAGTACTTC.

V is TRBV6-1 and J is TRBJ1-3; tentative D call: TRBD1 (5 bases). V lost 2 bases to trimming and J lost 1 base, with 12 bases between them. Germline assignment: CDR1 MNHNS and CDR2 SASEGT. The CDR3 spans 16 residues. Here the CDR3 DNA reads TGTGCCAGCAGTGAAACGGTCCCAGGGTCTGGAAACACCATATATTTT. This codes for CASSETVPGSGNTIYF.

The rearrangement uses TRBV27 and TRBJ2-2; 9 bases are a match to TRBD2. V was clipped by 7 bases and J by 6 bases; unmatched bases: 6. This CDR3 comprises 14 residues. Per the germline V gene, CDR1 is MNHEY and CDR2 is SMNVEV (reference sequence). The CDR3 here is CASTRREGAGELFF. The DNA for the CDR3 is TGTGCCAGCACTCGGCGGGAGGGGGCCGGGGAGCTGTTTTTT.

For this clone: This sample also contains other DNA sequences that code for the same CDR3. The chain employs TRBV9 and TRBJ2-2; 7 bases map to TRBD2. J gave up 4 bases and V 2 bases, and 2 bases lay outside the gene matches. The CDR3 sequence is 14 residues long. The germline CDR1 and CDR2 sequences are SGDLS and YYNGEE. The CDR3 spells CASSVGGGTGELFF. The CDR3 DNA sequence: TGTGCCAGCAGCGTGGGCGGGGGCACCGGGGAGCTGTTTTTT.